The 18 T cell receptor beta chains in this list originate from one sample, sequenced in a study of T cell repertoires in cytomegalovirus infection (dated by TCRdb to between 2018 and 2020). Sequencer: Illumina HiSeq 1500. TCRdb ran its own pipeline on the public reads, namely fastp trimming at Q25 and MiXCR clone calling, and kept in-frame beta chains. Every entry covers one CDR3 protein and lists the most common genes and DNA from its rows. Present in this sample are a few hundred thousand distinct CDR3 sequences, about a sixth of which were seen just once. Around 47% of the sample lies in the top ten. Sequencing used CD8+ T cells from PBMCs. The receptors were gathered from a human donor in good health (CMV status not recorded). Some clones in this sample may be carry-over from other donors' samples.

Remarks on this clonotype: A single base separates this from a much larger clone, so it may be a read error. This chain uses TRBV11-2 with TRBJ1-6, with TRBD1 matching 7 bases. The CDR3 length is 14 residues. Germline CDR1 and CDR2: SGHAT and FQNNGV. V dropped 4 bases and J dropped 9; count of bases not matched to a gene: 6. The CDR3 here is CASSSEQGSSPLHF. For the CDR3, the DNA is TGTGCCAGCAGCTCCGAACAGGGGAGTTCACCCCTCCACTTT.

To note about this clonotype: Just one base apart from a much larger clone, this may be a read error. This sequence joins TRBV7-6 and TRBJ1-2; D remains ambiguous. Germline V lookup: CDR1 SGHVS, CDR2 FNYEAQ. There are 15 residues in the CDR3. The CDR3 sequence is CASSPPGSGRYGYSF. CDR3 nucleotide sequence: TGTGCCAGCAGCCCCCCCGGATCCGGGAGGTATGGCTACTCCTTC.

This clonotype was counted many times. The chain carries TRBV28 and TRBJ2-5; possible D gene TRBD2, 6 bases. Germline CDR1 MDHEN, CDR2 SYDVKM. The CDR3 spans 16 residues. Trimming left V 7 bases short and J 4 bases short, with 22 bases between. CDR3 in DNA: TGTGCCAGCACCTTCCTGCAAGGTTACGGGGGAGAGACCCAGTACTTC. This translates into CASTFLQGYGGETQYF.

The DNA for the CDR3 is TGCGCCAGCGGTTCTAGCCCCTACAATGAGCAGTTCTTC. This sequence encodes CASGSSPYNEQFF. The rearrangement uses TRBV4-1 and TRBJ2-1, with TRBD2 as a possible D gene (5 bases). This CDR3 spans 13 amino acids. Per germline, CDR1 MGHRA and CDR2 YSYEKL. V was pared by 8 bases and J by 2 bases, with 10 bases between.

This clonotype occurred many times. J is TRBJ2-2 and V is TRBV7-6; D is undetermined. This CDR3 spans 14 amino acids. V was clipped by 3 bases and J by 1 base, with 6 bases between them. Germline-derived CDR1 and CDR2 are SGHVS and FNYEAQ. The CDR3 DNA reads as TGTGCCAGCAGCTTCAACGGGAACACCGGGGAGCTGTTTTTT. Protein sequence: CASSFNGNTGELFF.

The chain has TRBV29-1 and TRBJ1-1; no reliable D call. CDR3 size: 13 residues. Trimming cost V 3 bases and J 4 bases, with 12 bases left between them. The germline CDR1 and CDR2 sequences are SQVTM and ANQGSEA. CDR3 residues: CSVESGMTTEAFF. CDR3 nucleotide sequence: TGCAGCGTTGAGTCGGGGATGACCACTGAAGCTTTCTTT.

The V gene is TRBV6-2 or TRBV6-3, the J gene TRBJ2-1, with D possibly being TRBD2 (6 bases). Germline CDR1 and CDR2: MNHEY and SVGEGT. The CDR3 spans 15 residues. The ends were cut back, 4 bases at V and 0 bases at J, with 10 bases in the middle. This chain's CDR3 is CASSSETSSYNEQFF. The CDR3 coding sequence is TGTGCCAGCAGTTCGGAGACTAGCTCCTACAATGAGCAGTTCTTC.

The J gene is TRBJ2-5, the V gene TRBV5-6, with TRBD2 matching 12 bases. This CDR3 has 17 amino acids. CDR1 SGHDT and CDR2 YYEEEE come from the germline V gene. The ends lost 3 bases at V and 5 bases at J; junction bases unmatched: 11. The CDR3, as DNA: TGTGCCAGCAGCTATCAGGAAGGGACTAGCGGGTCGGAGACCCAGTACTTC. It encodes CASSYQEGTSGSETQYF.

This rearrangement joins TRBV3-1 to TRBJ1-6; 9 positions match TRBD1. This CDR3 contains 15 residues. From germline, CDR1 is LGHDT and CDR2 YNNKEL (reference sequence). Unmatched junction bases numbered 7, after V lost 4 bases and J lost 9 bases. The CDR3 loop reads CASSLKQGARSPLHF. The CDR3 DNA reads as TGTGCCAGCAGCCTGAAACAGGGGGCGCGTTCACCCCTCCACTTT.

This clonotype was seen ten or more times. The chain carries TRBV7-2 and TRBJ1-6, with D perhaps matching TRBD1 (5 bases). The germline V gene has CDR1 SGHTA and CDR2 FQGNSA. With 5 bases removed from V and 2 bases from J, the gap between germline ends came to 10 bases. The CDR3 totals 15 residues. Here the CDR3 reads CASSQGVTYNSPLHF. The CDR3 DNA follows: TGTGCCAGCAGCCAAGGGGTCACCTATAATTCACCCCTCCACTTT. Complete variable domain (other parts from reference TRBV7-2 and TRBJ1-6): GAGVSQSPSNKVTEKGKDVELRCDPISGHTALYWYRQSLGQGLEFLIYFQGNSAPDKSGLPSDRFSAERTGGSVSTLTIQRTQQEDSAVYLCASSQGVTYNSPLHFGNGTRLTVT.

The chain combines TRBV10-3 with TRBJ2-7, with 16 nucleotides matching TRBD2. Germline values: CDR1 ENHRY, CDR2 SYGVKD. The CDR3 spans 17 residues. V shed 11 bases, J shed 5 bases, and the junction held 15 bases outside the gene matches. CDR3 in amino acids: CAALGPGLAGGPHEQYF. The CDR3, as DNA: TGTGCCGCCTTGGGGCCGGGACTAGCGGGGGGGCCTCACGAGCAGTACTTC.

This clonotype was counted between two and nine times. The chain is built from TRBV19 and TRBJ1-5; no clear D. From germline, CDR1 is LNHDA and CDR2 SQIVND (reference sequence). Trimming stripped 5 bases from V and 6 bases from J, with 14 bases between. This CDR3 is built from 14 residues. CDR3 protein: CASSEYGPTQPQHF. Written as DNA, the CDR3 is TGTGCCAGTAGTGAATACGGACCCACTCAGCCCCAGCATTTT.

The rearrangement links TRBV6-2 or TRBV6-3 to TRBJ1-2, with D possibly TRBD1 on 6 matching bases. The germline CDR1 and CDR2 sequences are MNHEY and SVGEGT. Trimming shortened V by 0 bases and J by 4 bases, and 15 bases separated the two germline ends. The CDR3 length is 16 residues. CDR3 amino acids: CASSYSKQGLRYGYTF. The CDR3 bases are TGTGCCAGCAGTTACTCGAAACAGGGCCTCCGCTATGGCTACACCTTC.

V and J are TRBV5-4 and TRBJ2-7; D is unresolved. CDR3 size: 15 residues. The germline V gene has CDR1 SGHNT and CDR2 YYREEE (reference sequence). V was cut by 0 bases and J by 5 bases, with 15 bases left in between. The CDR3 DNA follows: TGTGCCAGCAGCTTGGCCGGACCCCAGAGCGACGAGCAGTACTTC. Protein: CASSLAGPQSDEQYF.

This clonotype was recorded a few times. Here the CDR3 DNA reads TGTGCCAGCAGCTCCGGGACAGGGTTAAGCAATCAGCCCCAGCATTTT. Protein product: CASSSGTGLSNQPQHF. The chain links TRBV7-6 to TRBJ1-5, with 9 nucleotides matching TRBD1. Per the germline V gene, CDR1 is SGHVS and CDR2 is FNYEAQ. V shed 4 bases, J shed 1 base, and the junction held 5 bases outside the gene matches. This CDR3 comprises 16 residues. The variable domain in full, completed from reference TRBV7-6 and TRBJ1-5, reads GAGVSQSPRYKVTKRGQDVALRCDPISGHVSLYWYRQALGQGPEFLTYFNYEAQQDKSGLPNDRFSAERPEGSISTLTIQRTEQRDSAMYRCASSSGTGLSNQPQHFGDGTRLSIL.

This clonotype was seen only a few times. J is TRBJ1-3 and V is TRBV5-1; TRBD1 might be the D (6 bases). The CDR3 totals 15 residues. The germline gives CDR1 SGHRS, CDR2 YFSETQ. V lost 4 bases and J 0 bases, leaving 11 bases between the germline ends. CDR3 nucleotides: TGCGCCAGCAGCCTGGACAGCTTCTCTGGAAACACCATATATTTT. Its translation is CASSLDSFSGNTIYF.

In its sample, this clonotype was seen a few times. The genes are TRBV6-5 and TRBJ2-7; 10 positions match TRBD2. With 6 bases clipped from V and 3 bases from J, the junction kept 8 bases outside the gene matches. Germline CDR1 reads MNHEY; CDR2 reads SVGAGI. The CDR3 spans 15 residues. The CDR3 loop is CASSPQRGGLYEQYF. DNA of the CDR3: TGTGCCAGCAGCCCCCAGCGGGGGGGCCTCTACGAGCAGTACTTC.

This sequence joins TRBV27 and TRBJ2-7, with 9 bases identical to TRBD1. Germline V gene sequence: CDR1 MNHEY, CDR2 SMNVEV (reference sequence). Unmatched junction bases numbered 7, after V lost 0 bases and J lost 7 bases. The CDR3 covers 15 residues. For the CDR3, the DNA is TGTGCCAGCAGTTTATCGAGGGACAGGGTGAATGAGCAGTACTTC. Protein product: CASSLSRDRVNEQYF.